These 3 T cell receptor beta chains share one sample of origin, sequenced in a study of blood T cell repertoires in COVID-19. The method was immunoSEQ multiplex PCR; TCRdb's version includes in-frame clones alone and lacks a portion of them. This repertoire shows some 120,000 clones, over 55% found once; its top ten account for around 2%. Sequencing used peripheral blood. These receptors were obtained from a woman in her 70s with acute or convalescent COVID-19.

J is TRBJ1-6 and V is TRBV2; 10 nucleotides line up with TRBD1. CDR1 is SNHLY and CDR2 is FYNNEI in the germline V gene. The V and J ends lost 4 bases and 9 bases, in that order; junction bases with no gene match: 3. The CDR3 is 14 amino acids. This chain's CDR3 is CASSVGTGVSPLHF. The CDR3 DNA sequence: TGTGCCAGCAGTGTGGGGACAGGGGTTTCACCCCTCCACTTT.

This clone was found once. DNA of the CDR3: TGTGCCAGCAGCGTAGCCACAGGGAGTGAGACCCAGTACTTC. Amino acid sequence: CASSVATGSETQYF. The genes are TRBV9 and TRBJ2-5; possible D gene TRBD1, 6 bases. Germline V CDR1 and CDR2: SGDLS, YYNGEE. CDR3 length: 14 amino acids. V gave up 0 bases and J gave up 5 bases, with 11 bases separating them.

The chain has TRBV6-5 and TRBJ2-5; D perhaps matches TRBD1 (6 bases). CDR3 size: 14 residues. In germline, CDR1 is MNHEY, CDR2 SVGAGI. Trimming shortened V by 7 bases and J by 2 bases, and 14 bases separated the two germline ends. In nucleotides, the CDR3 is TGTGCCAGCAAGACAGGATGGCAGCAAGAGACCCAGTACTTC. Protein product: CASKTGWQQETQYF.